The 19 T cell receptor beta chains listed next were all sequenced from one sample in a study of T cells after somatic rescue of genetic block. Profiled with immunoSEQ multiplex PCR; TCRdb holds only in-frame clones, not every one. Of 13,000 or so clones listed, 65% to 75% were seen once; the top ten hold under 25%. The sequenced sample was peripheral blood mononuclear cells (PBMCs). The receptor set was obtained from a boy younger than 18.

V and J are TRBV2 and TRBJ1-4; the D is unclear. Germline-derived CDR1 and CDR2 are SNHLY and FYNNEI. This CDR3 has 13 residues. Trimming removed 7 bases at V and 7 bases at J, with 13 bases between. The CDR3 DNA reads TGTGCCAGCAATTGGGCTCTGGTTGAAAAACTGTTTTTT. This translates into CASNWALVEKLFF.

This clone was counted between two and nine times. The chain employs TRBV5-4 and TRBJ1-3, with a tentative D call TRBD1 (6 bases). The CDR3 contains 17 residues. The V gene lost 4 bases and the J gene lost 3 bases, with 20 bases spanning the gap. The V gene's germline CDR1 is SGHNT and CDR2 YYREEE (reference sequence). This CDR3 reads CASSPRLGAKNGNTIYF. CDR3 coding DNA: TGTGCCAGCAGCCCTAGGCTGGGGGCTAAAAATGGAAACACCATATATTTT.

The chain is built from TRBV4-1 and TRBJ2-5; 12 bases are a match to TRBD2. V gave up 2 bases and J gave up 2 bases; unmatched junction bases: 6. CDR1 is MGHRA and CDR2 is YSYEKL in the germline V gene. CDR3 length: 17 amino acids. CDR3 amino acids: CASSQLASGGVQETQYF. CDR3 in DNA: TGCGCCAGCAGCCAACTGGCTAGCGGGGGGGTACAAGAGACCCAGTACTTC.

V gene TRBV11-2 combines with J gene TRBJ2-2; D is ambiguous. Trimming stripped 3 bases from V and 1 base from J, with 6 bases between. The CDR3 length is 14 residues. Germline V gene lookup returns CDR1 SGHAT and CDR2 FQNNGV. The CDR3, as DNA: TGTGCCAGCAGCTTTAGACGGAACACCGGGGAGCTGTTTTTT. Encoded protein: CASSFRRNTGELFF.

There are a few counts of this clone. This sequence joins TRBV6-4 and TRBJ2-3; 12 bases map to TRBD1. CDR1 is MRHNA and CDR2 is SNTAGT in the germline V gene. The CDR3 is made up of 15 amino acids. V lost 5 bases to trimming and J lost 3 bases; unmatched junction nucleotides: 3. The CDR3 DNA reads TGTGCCAGCAGTTTGGGACAGGGGGCGACAGATACGCAGTATTTT. Translation gives CASSLGQGATDTQYF.

This clone has only one observation. The chain employs TRBV6-5 and TRBJ2-7, with 10 bases that match TRBD2. This CDR3 has 15 amino acids. Germline assignment: CDR1 MNHEY and CDR2 SVGAGI. V shed 6 bases and J 0 bases; nucleotides not matched to a gene: 5. CDR3: CASRAGTSVSYEQYF. CDR3 DNA sequence: TGTGCCAGCAGGGCCGGGACTAGCGTCTCCTACGAGCAGTACTTC.

The chain uses TRBV5-1 and TRBJ1-6, with D maybe TRBD1 (6 bases). Trimming left V 2 bases short and J 3 bases short, with 9 bases between. The CDR3 is 15 amino acids. CDR1 and CDR2 from the germline V gene are SGHRS and YFSETQ. The CDR3 nucleotides are TGCGCCAGCAGCTTAACGGGACACTATAATTCACCCCTCCACTTT. Amino acids: CASSLTGHYNSPLHF.

The CDR3 nucleotides read TGTGCCAGCAGCTTGGCCGGAGGCACAGATACGCAGTATTTT. Translated, it gives CASSLAGGTDTQYF. The chain uses TRBV5-8 and TRBJ2-3; no clear D gene. Between the trimmed V and J ends, which lost 0 bases and 1 base, there was a span of 6 bases. This CDR3 has 14 amino acids. Germline V gene sequence: CDR1 SGHTS, CDR2 YDEGEE. The full variable domain, completed using reference TRBV5-8 and TRBJ2-3, is EAGVTQSPTHLIKTRGQQATLRCSPISGHTSVYWYQQALGLGLQFLLWYDEGEERNRGNFPPRFSGRQFPNYSSELNVNALELEDSALYLCASSLAGGTDTQYFGPGTRLTVL.

The chain joins TRBV27 to TRBJ2-7; the match to TRBD2 covers 10 bases. Germline values: CDR1 MNHEY, CDR2 SMNVEV (reference sequence). The CDR3 has 15 residues. V trimming: 6 bases; J trimming: 2 bases; junction bases outside the gene matches: 7. The CDR3 reads CASSHKREGPYEQYF. As DNA, the CDR3 is TGTGCCAGCAGCCACAAGCGGGAGGGCCCCTACGAGCAGTACTTC.

J is TRBJ2-3 and V is TRBV10-3, with 11 bases lining up with TRBD2. The germline gives CDR1 ENHRY, CDR2 SYGVKD. Trimming cost V 4 bases and J 1 base; bases outside gene matches: 4. This CDR3 has 16 amino acids. CDR3: CAISVIAGGRTDTQYF. The CDR3 DNA reads as TGTGCCATCAGTGTAATAGCGGGGGGGCGCACAGATACGCAGTATTTT.

DNA for the CDR3: TGTGCCAGCAGTTTAACCCCAGGACTAGCGGGGGATACAGATACGCAGTATTTT. Protein product: CASSLTPGLAGDTDTQYF. The chain joins TRBV28 to TRBJ2-3; the match to TRBD2 covers 13 bases. Germline assignment: CDR1 MDHEN and CDR2 SYDVKM. The CDR3 loop spans 18 amino acids. V lost 2 bases and J lost 3; bases outside the gene matches: 8.

CDR3 bases: TGTGCCAGCTCTCCCGGCTACAATGAGCAGTTCTTC. As protein: CASSPGYNEQFF. The chain carries TRBV18 and TRBJ2-1; D remains ambiguous. Trimming removed 6 bases at V and 3 bases at J, with 6 bases between. Germline-derived CDR1 and CDR2 are KGHSH and LQKENI. The CDR3 runs 12 residues. Supplemented by reference TRBV18 and TRBJ2-1, the full variable domain reads NAGVMQNPRHLVRRRGQEARLRCSPMKGHSHVYWYRQLPEEGLKFMVYLQKENIIDESGMPKERFSAEFPKEGPSILRIQQVVRGDSAAYFCASSPGYNEQFFGPGTRLTVL.

The rearrangement joins TRBV9 to TRBJ2-7, with 10 bases fitting TRBD2. The trim removed 0 bases at V and 0 bases at J, leaving 9 bases unmatched. Germline loops: CDR1 SGDLS, CDR2 YYNGEE. The CDR3 has 18 residues. CDR3 loop: CASSVVLGTSGVSYEQYF. The CDR3 nucleotides are TGTGCCAGCAGCGTAGTCCTAGGCACTAGCGGGGTCTCCTACGAGCAGTACTTC.

The chain employs TRBV10-3 and TRBJ2-7, with 7 bases aligning to TRBD1. After removal of 7 bases from V and 2 bases from J, the junction contained 14 bases not matched to a gene. This CDR3 has 16 residues. CDR1 is ENHRY, CDR2 SYGVKD, per germline. The CDR3 spells CAINWYRDSSTYEQYF. In DNA, the CDR3 is TGTGCCATCAATTGGTACCGGGACAGCTCTACCTACGAGCAGTACTTC.

The chain combines TRBV9 with TRBJ2-3; 7 bases are a match to TRBD1. CDR3 size: 14 residues. CDR1 and CDR2 (germline): SGDLS, YYNGEE. The J segment lost 4 bases and the V segment lost 3 bases, leaving 5 bases of the junction unmatched. CDR3 protein: CASSAYRGADTQYF. CDR3 nucleotide sequence: TGTGCCAGCAGCGCCTACAGGGGAGCAGATACGCAGTATTTT.

This chain connects TRBV5-1 to TRBJ2-7; D ambiguous. The CDR3 has 14 amino acids. Germline CDR1 and CDR2: SGHRS and YFSETQ. V shed 0 bases and J shed 2 bases, with 9 bases lying between them. CDR3 sequence: CASSLGAGTYEQYF. The CDR3 bases are TGCGCCAGCAGCTTGGGGGCAGGTACCTACGAGCAGTACTTC.

The V and J genes are TRBV19 and TRBJ2-5; 7 bases fit TRBD1. CDR3 length: 15 amino acids. Germline CDR1 LNHDA, CDR2 SQIVND (reference sequence). The J segment lost 3 bases and the V segment lost 4 bases, leaving 8 bases of the junction unmatched. CDR3 DNA: TGTGCCAGTAGTACGCCCAGGACAGGTGAAGAGACCCAGTACTTC. Its protein is CASSTPRTGEETQYF.

On this clone: Germline is not matched at one junction end, which may reflect a read error. The rearrangement links TRBV2 to TRBJ1-4; D remains unclear. The CDR3 has 14 amino acids. Germline values: CDR1 SNHLY, CDR2 FYNNEI. The CDR3 bases are TGTGCCAGCAGCGCTGGGTTAATAGTCGAAATACTGTTTTTT. Translated, it gives CASSAGLIVEILFF. Filled out from reference TRBV2 and TRBJ1-4, the complete variable domain reads EPEVTQTPSHQVTQMGQEVILRCVPISNHLYFYWYRQILGQKVEFLVSFYNNEISEKSEIFDDQFSVERPDGSNFTLKIRSTKLEDSAMYFCASSAGLIVEILFFGSGTQLSVL.

This clone was counted a few times. The V and J genes are TRBV27 and TRBJ2-7; D not certain. The CDR3 is 14 amino acids. Germline CDR1 and CDR2: MNHEY and SMNVEV (reference sequence). Trimming removed 2 bases from V and 7 bases from J, with 15 bases in between. CDR3 DNA: TGTGCCAGCAGTTTACGCGAGGTCCCACAGGAGCAGTACTTC. Its protein is CASSLREVPQEQYF.